These 15 T cell receptor beta chains originate from one sample sequenced in a study of molecular identifiers for immune sequencing clone quantification. A single record per CDR3 protein comes from TCRdb applying MiXCR to the PCR reads. The repertoire holds 460,000 or so distinct CDR3 sequences, about 25% seen once, with over 0.6% in the top ten. Sequenced input: naive CD8+ T cells from blood, with Jurkat cell RNA spiked in. Subset here: FACS-sorted CD8+CD4-CCR7+CD45RA+ naive T cells. These receptors came from a human donor in good health. Some libraries in this study had Jurkat cell RNA spiked in.

This clonotype came up a few times. The V and J genes are TRBV12-3 or TRBV12-4 and TRBJ2-3; TRBD2 aligns across 10 bases. V shed 8 bases and J 5 bases; nucleotides not matched to a gene: 13. This CDR3 region has 16 residues. The CDR3 reads CASGRQAGGPLDTQYF. For the CDR3, the DNA is TGTGCCAGCGGCCGACAAGCGGGGGGGCCTCTAGATACGCAGTATTTT.

This clonotype was observed many times. The V gene is TRBV25-1, the J gene TRBJ2-1; 9 positions match TRBD2. With V trimmed by 0 bases and J by 8 bases, 8 bases remained unmatched. Germline values: CDR1 MGHDK, CDR2 SYGVNS. The CDR3 totals 16 residues. The chain's CDR3 is CASSEYFKRGVDEQFF. The CDR3, as DNA: TGTGCCAGCAGTGAATATTTCAAGCGGGGGGTCGATGAGCAGTTCTTC.

This clonotype occurred a few times. This chain links TRBV20-1 with TRBJ2-7, with 13 bases lining up with TRBD2. With V trimmed by 3 bases and J by 2 bases, 4 bases remained unmatched. The CDR3 sequence is 15 residues long. From germline, CDR1 is DFQATT and CDR2 SNEGSKA (reference sequence). CDR3 sequence (DNA): TGCAGTGCTAGTACTAGCGGGAGGGCCGCCTACGAGCAGTACTTC. This translates into CSASTSGRAAYEQYF.

This clonotype occurred a few times. The rearrangement uses TRBV6-2 or TRBV6-3 and TRBJ2-3; TRBD2 matches 9 bases. The CDR3 has 16 residues. Germline values: CDR1 MNHEY, CDR2 SVGEGT. V lost 1 base to trimming and J lost 0 bases; unmatched junction nucleotides: 2. The DNA for the CDR3 is TGTGCCAGCAGTTACTTAGGGACTAGCAGCACAGATACGCAGTATTTT. Its translation is CASSYLGTSSTDTQYF.

In this sample, this clonotype turned up many times. J is TRBJ2-3 and V is TRBV30; maybe TRBD2 (5 bases). The germline gives CDR1 GTSNPN, CDR2 SVGIG (reference sequence). The CDR3 totals 14 residues. V was cut by 4 bases and J by 3 bases, with 14 bases left in between. The CDR3: CAWNTGSLTDTQYF. The CDR3 DNA reads TGTGCCTGGAATACGGGGTCTCTGACAGATACGCAGTATTTT.

This clonotype was detected a few times. The chain couples TRBV6-2 or TRBV6-3 to TRBJ1-6; D gene unclear. This CDR3 is 14 amino acids long. The V end lost 6 bases, the J end lost 4 bases, and 10 bases lay between the germline ends. Germline CDR1 reads MNHEY; CDR2 reads SVGEGT. CDR3 coding DNA: TGTGCCAGCAGCTGGACGGATTATAATTCACCCCTCCACTTT. It encodes CASSWTDYNSPLHF.

V is TRBV19 and J is TRBJ1-5; D gene unclear. CDR3 length: 15 residues. V dropped 3 bases and J dropped 1 base, with 10 bases sitting between them. CDR1 LNHDA and CDR2 SQIVND come from the germline V gene (reference sequence). CDR3: CASSMFTASNQPQHF. DNA of the CDR3: TGTGCCAGTAGTATGTTTACTGCGAGCAATCAGCCCCAGCATTTT.

To note about this clonotype: Just one base apart from a much larger clone, this may be a read error. The missing conserved phenylalanine or tryptophan at the end of this CDR3 makes a read error likely. The chain has TRBV7-9 and TRBJ2-3, with 14 bases matching TRBD2. Germline V gives CDR1 SEHNR, CDR2 FQNEAQ (reference sequence). Trimming took 5 bases from V and 3 from J; bases not matched to a gene: 4. CDR3 length: 16 residues. The CDR3 here is CASSGGTSGSTDTQYS. The CDR3 DNA follows: TGTGCCAGCAGCGGCGGGACTAGCGGGAGTACAGATACGCAGTATTCT.

J is TRBJ2-7 and V is TRBV14; the D is unclear. CDR1 and CDR2 (germline): SGHDN, FVKESK. Trimming took off 1 base at V and 2 bases at J, with 9 bases between the two ends. The length of the CDR3 is 14 residues. DNA of the CDR3: TGTGCCAGCAGCCAAGGCTGGGGAACCTACGAGCAGTACTTC. Its protein product is CASSQGWGTYEQYF.

The chain recombines TRBV15 with TRBJ2-6; 7 bases align to TRBD2. The germline gives CDR1 LNHNV, CDR2 YYDKDF (reference sequence). The CDR3 has 18 residues. Unmatched junction bases numbered 6, after V lost 1 base and J lost 0 bases. CDR3 nucleotide sequence: TGTGCCACCAGCAGAGGGGGGGGTCCCGTCTCTGGGGCCAACGTCCTGACTTTC. Protein: CATSRGGGPVSGANVLTF.

The table lists this clonotype with many counts. The chain combines TRBV27 with TRBJ2-4; no firm D call. V lost 6 bases, J lost 0 bases, and 12 bases lay in between. This CDR3 is built from 15 residues. The germline V gene has CDR1 MNHEY and CDR2 SMNVEV (reference sequence). The CDR3 bases are TGTGCCAGCAGCCCCATGTCCCTAGCCAAAAACATTCAGTACTTC. The encoded protein is CASSPMSLAKNIQYF.

The chain carries TRBV30 and TRBJ2-5; TRBD2 matches at 7 bases. The CDR3 consists of 13 residues. Unmatched junction bases numbered 10, after V lost 8 bases and J lost 4 bases. From germline, CDR1 is GTSNPN and CDR2 SVGIG (reference sequence). The CDR3 sequence is CAGGAGDGETQYF. Written as DNA, the CDR3 is TGTGCCGGAGGGGCGGGAGACGGAGAGACCCAGTACTTC.

Notes on this clonotype: This may come from a read error, since a much larger clone is one base off. J is TRBJ2-3 and V is TRBV9, with 10 positions matching TRBD2. The CDR3 has 16 residues. The germline V gene has CDR1 SGDLS and CDR2 YYNGEE. The CDR3 here is CAGSVGLAVNTDTQYF. CDR3 bases: TGTGCCGGCAGCGTAGGACTAGCGGTAAACACAGATACGCAGTATTTT.

This clonotype was seen more than once but under ten times. This chain connects TRBV7-9 to TRBJ1-1, with 8 bases matching TRBD1. Germline-derived CDR1 and CDR2 are SEHNR and FQNEAQ (reference sequence). The CDR3 has 16 amino acids. Unmatched junction bases numbered 11, after V lost 5 bases and J lost 3 bases. The CDR3 here is CASSPPQGARHTEAFF. The CDR3 DNA is TGTGCCAGCAGCCCACCGCAGGGGGCGCGTCACACTGAAGCTTTCTTT.

This clonotype turned up a few times. V and J are TRBV27 and TRBJ1-1, with 8 bases lining up with TRBD1. The CDR3 extends over 15 amino acids. Germline CDR1 and CDR2: MNHEY and SMNVEV (reference sequence). V lost 2 bases to trimming and J lost 3 bases; unmatched junction nucleotides: 5. DNA for the CDR3: TGTGCCAGCAGTTTAATGGGACAGGCGGACACTGAAGCTTTCTTT. Residues: CASSLMGQADTEAFF.